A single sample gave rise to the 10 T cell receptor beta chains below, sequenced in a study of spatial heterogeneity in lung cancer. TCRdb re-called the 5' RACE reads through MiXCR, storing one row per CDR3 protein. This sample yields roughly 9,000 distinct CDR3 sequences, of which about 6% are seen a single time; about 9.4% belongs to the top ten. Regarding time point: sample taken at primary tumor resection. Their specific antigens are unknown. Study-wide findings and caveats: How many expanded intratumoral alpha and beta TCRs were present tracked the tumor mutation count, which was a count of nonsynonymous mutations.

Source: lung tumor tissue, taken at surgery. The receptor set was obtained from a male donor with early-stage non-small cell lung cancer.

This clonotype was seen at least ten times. The CDR3 coding sequence is TGTGCCAGCAGCCAAGGAAGGGCGGGGAATGAGCAGTTCTTC. Residues: CASSQGRAGNEQFF. The chain carries TRBV14 and TRBJ2-1; D might be TRBD2 (6 bases). The CDR3 has 14 residues. Germline CDR1 reads SGHDN; CDR2 reads FVKESK. V lost 1 base, J lost 7 bases, and 11 bases lay in between.

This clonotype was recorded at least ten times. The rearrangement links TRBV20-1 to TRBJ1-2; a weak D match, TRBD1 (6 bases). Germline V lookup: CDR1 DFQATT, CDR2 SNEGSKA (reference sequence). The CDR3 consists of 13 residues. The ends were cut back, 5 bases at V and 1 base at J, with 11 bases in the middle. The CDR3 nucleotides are TGCAGTGCTTATAGGACAGTTAACTATGGCTACACCTTC. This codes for CSAYRTVNYGYTF.

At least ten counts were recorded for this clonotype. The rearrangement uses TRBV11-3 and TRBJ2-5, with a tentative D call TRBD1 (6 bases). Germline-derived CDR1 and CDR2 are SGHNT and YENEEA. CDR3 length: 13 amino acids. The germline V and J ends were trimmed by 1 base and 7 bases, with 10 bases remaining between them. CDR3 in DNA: TGTGCCAGCAGCTTAGGGGGGCACGGGACCCAGTACTTC. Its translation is CASSLGGHGTQYF.

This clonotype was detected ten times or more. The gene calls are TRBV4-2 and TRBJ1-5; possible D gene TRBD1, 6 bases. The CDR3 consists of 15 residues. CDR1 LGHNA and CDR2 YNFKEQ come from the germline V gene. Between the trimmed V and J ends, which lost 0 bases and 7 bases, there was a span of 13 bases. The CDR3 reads CASSQEVSGAQPQHF. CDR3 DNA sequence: TGTGCCAGCAGCCAAGAAGTTTCAGGGGCCCAGCCCCAGCATTTT.

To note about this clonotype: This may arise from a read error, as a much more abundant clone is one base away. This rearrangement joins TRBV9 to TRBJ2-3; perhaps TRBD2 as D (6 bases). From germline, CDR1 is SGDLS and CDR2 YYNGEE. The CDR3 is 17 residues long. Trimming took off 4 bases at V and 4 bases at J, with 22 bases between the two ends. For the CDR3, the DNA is TGTGCCAGCAGCACCATTCCTAGCGTGAGGGGCGCAGATACGCAGTATTTT. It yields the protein CASSTIPSVRGADTQYF.

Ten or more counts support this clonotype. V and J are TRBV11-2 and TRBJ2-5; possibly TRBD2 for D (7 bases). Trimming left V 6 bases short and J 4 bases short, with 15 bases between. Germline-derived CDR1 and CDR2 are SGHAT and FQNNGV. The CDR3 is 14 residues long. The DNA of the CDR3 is TGTGCCAGCAGGGGACTAACAGGGTCAGAGACCCAGTACTTC. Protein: CASRGLTGSETQYF.

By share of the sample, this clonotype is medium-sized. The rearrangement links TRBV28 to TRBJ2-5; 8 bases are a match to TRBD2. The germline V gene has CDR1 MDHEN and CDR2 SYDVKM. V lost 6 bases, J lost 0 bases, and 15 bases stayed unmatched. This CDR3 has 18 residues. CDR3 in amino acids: CASRPFLTSGKYQETQYF. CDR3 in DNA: TGTGCCAGCAGACCCTTCCTTACTAGCGGCAAGTACCAAGAGACCCAGTACTTC. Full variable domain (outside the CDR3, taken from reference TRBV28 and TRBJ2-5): DVKVTQSSRYLVKRTGEKVFLECVQDMDHENMFWYRQDPGLGLRLIYFSYDVKMKEKGDIPEGYSVSREKKERFSLILESASTNQTSMYLCASRPFLTSGKYQETQYFGPGTRLLVL.

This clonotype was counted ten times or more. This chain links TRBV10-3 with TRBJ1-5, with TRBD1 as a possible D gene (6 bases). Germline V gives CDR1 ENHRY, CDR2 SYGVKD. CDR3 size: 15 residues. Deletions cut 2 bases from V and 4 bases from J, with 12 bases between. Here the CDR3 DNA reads TGTGCCATCAGTGAGGTCAGGGGTAATAATCAGCCCCAGCATTTT. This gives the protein CAISEVRGNNQPQHF.

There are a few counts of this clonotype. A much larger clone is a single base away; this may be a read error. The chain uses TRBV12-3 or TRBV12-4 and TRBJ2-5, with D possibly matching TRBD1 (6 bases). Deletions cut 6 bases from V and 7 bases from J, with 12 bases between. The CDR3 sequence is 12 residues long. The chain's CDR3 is CASRSTGGTQYF. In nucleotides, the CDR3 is TGTGCCAGCAGGTCGACAGGCGGGACCCAGTACTTC.

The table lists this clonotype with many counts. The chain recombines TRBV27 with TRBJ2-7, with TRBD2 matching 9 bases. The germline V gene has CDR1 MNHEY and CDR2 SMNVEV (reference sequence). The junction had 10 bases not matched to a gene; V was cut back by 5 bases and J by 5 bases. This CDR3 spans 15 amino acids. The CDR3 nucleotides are TGTGCCAGCAGTCCCCTGGGCGGGAGGGCCAACGAGCAGTACTTC. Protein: CASSPLGGRANEQYF.